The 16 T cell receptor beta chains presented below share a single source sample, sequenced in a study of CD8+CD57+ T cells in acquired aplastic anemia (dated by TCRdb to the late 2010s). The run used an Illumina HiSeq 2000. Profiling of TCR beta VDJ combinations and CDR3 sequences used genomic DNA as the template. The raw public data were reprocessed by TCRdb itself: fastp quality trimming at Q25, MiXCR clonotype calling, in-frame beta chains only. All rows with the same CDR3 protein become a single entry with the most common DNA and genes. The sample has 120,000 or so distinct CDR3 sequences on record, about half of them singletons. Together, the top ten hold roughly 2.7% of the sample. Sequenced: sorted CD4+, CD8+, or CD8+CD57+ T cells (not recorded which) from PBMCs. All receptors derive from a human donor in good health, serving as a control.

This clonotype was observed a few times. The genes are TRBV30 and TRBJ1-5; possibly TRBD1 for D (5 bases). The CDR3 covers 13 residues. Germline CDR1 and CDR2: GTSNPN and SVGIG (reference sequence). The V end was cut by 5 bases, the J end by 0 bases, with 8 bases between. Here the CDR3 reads CAWATDSNQPQHF. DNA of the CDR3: TGTGCCTGGGCGACAGATAGCAATCAGCCCCAGCATTTT.

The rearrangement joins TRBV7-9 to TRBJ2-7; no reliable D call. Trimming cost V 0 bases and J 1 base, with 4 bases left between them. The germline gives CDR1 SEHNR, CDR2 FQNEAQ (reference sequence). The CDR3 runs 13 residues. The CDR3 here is CASSLALSYEQYF. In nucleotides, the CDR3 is TGTGCCAGCAGCTTAGCCCTGTCCTACGAGCAGTACTTC.

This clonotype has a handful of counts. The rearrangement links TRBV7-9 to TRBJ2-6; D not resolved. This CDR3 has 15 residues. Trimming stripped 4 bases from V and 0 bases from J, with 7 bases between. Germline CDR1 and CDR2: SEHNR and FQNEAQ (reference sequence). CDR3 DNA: TGTGCCAGCAGCTGGCCGAACTCTGGGGCCAACGTCCTGACTTTC. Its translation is CASSWPNSGANVLTF.

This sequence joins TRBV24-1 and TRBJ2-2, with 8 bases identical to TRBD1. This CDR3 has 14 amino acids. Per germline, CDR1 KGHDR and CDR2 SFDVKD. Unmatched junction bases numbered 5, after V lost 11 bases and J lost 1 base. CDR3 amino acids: CARDGTGNTGELFF. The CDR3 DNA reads TGTGCCAGGGACGGGACAGGGAACACCGGGGAGCTGTTTTTT.

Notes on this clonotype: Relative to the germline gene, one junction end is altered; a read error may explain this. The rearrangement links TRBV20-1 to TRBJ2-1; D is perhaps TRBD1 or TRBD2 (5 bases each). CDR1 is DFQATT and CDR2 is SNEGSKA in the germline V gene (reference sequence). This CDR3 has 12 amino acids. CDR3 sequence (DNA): TGTACGTGGGGGAATGCCTACAATGAGCAGTTCTTC. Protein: CTWGNAYNEQFF.

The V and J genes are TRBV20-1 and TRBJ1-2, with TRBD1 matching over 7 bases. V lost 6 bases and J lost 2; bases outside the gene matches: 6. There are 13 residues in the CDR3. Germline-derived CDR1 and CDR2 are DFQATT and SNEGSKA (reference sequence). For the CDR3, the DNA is TGCAGTGCCTCGGACAGGCAAAACTATGGCTACACCTTC. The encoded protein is CSASDRQNYGYTF.

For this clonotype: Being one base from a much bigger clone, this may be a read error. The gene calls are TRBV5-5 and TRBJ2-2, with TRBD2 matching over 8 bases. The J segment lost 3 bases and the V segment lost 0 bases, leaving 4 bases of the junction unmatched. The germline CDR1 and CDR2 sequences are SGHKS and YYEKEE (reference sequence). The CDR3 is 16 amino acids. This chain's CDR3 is CASSLVERGYTGELFF. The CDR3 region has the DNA TGTGCCAGCAGCTTGGTGGAGCGGGGGTACACCGGGGAGCTGTTTTTT.

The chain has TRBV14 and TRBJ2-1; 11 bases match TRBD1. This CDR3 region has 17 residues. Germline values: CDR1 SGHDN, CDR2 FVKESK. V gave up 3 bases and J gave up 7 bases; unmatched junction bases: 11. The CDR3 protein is CASSHIPGTGGGNEQFF. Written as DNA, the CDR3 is TGTGCCAGCAGCCATATCCCCGGGACAGGGGGGGGTAATGAGCAGTTCTTC.

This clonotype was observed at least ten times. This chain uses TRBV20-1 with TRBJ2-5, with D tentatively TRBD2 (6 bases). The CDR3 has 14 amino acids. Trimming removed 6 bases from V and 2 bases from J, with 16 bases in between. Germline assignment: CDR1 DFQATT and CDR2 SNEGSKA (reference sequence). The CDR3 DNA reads TGCAGTGCAGGCGGGACCCGGGGGCAAGAGACCCAGTACTTC. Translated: CSAGGTRGQETQYF.

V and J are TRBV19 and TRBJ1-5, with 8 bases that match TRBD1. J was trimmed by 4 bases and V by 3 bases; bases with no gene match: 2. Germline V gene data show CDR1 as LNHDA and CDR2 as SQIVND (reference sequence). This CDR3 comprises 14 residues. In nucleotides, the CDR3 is TGTGCCAGTAGTATGGACAGGGAAAATCAGCCCCAGCATTTT. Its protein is CASSMDRENQPQHF. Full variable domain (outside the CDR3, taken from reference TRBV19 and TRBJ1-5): DGGITQSPKYLFRKEGQNVTLSCEQNLNHDAMYWYRQDPGQGLRLIYYSQIVNDFQKGDIAEGYSVSREKKESFPLTVTSAQKNPTAFYLCASSMDRENQPQHFGDGTRLSIL.

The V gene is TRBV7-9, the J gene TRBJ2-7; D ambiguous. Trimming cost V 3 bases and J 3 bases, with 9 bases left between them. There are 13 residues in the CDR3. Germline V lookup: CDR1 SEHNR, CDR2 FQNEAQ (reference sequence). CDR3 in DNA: TGTGCCAGCAGCTTTATGGGGTTCTACGAGCAGTACTTC. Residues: CASSFMGFYEQYF.

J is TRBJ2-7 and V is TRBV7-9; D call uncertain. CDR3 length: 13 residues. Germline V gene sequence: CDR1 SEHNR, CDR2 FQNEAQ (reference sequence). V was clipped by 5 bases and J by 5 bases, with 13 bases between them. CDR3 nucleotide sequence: TGTGCCAGCAGCCCCCCCTCGAGGAACGAGCAGTACTTC. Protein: CASSPPSRNEQYF.

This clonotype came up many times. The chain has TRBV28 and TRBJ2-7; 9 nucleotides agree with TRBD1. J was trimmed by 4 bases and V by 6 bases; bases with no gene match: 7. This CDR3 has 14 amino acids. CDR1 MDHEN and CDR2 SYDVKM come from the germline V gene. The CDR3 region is CASSPRQGGYEQYF. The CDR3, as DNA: TGTGCCAGCAGCCCAAGACAGGGGGGGTACGAGCAGTACTTC.

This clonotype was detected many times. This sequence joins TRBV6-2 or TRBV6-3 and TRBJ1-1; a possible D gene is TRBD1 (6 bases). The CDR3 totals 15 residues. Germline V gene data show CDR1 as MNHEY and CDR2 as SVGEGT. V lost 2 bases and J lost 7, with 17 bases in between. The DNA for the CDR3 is TGTGCCAGCAGTTACGGTGGCAGGGGATACGTTGAAGCTTTCTTT. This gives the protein CASSYGGRGYVEAFF.

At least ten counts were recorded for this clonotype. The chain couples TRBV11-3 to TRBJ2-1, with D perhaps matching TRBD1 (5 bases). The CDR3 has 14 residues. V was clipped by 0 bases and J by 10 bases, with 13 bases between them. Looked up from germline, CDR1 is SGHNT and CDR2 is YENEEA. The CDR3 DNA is TGTGCCAGCAGCTTAGATTTTGGGGCCAAGGAGCAGTTCTTC. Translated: CASSLDFGAKEQFF.

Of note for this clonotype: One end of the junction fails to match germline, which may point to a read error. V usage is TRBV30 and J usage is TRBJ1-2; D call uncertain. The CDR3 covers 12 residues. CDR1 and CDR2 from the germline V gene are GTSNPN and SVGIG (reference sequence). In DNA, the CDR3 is TGTGCCTGGAGTGTGGTGGCCTATGGCTGCACCTTC. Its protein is CAWSVVAYGCTF.